This record looks at one T cell receptor beta chain sequence and its context. Its cognate antigen is unknown. The germline gene is not matched at one end of the junction; a read error may be the cause. The data were obtained in a study of T cell responses to AZD1222 COVID-19 vaccine. Notes on the study in general: Donors, mostly white British, included more females; clonal diversity was possibly underestimated. The CD4 TCRs associated with vaccination extended across spike and predominated at 160-218 and 743-854.

The CDR3 totals 14 residues. Some clones are missing from TCRdb's copy, which holds only in-frame ones; the method was immunoSEQ multiplex PCR. The table lists around 100,000 clones, less than 90% of them singletons. The clonotype was recovered from an adult in good health. V gene TRBV23-1 combines with J gene TRBJ2-3; D is unresolved. TRBV23-1 is an ORF for which the function is uncertain. The input for sequencing was peripheral blood, taken on day 0 of AZD1222 vaccination. CDR3 nucleotides: TGCGCTAGCAAGTATCGGGTTGGCACAGATACGCAGTATTTT. Its protein product is CASKYRVGTDTQYF.